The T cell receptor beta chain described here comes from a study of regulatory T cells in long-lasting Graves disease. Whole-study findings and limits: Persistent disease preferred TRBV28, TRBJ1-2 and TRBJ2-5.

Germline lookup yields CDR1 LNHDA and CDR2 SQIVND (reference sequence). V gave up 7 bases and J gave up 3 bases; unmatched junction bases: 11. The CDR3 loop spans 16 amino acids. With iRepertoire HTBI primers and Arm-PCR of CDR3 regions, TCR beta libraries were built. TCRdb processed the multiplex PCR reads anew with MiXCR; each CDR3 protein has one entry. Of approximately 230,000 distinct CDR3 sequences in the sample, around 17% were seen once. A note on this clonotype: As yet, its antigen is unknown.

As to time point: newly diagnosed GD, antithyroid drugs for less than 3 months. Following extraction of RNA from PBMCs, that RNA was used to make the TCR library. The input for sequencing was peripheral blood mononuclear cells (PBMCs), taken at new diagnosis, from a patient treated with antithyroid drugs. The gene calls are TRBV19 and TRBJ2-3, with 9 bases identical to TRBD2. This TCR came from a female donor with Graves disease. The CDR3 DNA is TGTGCCAGTACCTCGTATTCTAGCGGGGAGACAGATACGCAGTATTTT. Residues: CASTSYSSGETDTQYF. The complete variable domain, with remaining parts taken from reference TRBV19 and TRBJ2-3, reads DGGITQSPKYLFRKEGQNVTLSCEQNLNHDAMYWYRQDPGQGLRLIYYSQIVNDFQKGDIAEGYSVSREKKESFPLTVTSAQKNPTAFYLCASTSYSSGETDTQYFGPGTRLTVL.